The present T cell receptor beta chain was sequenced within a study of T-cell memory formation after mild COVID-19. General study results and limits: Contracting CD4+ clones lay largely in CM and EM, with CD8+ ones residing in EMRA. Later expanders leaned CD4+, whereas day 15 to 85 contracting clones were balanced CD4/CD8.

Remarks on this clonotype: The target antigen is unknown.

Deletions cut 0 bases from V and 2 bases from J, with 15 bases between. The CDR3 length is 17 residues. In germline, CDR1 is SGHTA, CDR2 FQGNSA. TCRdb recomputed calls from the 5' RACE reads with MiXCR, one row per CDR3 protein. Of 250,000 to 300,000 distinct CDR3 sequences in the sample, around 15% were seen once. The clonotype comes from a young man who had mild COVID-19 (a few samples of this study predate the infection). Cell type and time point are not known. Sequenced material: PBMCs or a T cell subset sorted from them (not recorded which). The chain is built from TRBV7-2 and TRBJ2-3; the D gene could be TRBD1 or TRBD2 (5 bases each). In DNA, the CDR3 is TGTGCCAGCAGCTTAGCGCTACGGGGCCGGGTCACAGATACGCAGTATTTT. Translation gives CASSLALRGRVTDTQYF. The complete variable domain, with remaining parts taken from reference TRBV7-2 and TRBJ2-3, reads GAGVSQSPSNKVTEKGKDVELRCDPISGHTALYWYRQSLGQGLEFLIYFQGNSAPDKSGLPSDRFSAERTGGSVSTLTIQRTQQEDSAVYLCASSLALRGRVTDTQYFGPGTRLTVL.